This TCR beta chain came from a study of T-cell memory formation after mild COVID-19. From 5'RACE with constant-segment primers came TCR alpha and TCR beta cDNA libraries that carried sample barcodes and UMIs. MiXCR was run by TCRdb on the 5' RACE reads, yielding one entry per CDR3 protein. The sample consists of around 510,000 distinct CDR3 sequences, approximately 21% of them appearing once. Looked up from germline, CDR1 is SGHRS and CDR2 is YFSETQ. V shed 5 bases, J shed 4 bases, and the junction held 9 bases outside the gene matches. CDR3 length: 16 amino acids. The source is an adult woman who had mild COVID-19 (a few samples of this study predate the infection). Cell type and time point are not known. Source material: PBMCs or a T cell subset sorted from them (not recorded which). The chain carries TRBV5-1 and TRBJ1-6, with TRBD1 matching 7 bases. The CDR3 loop reads CASRAEGTAYNSPLHF. In nucleotides, the CDR3 is TGCGCCAGCAGGGCGGAGGGGACAGCTTATAATTCACCCCTCCACTTT.